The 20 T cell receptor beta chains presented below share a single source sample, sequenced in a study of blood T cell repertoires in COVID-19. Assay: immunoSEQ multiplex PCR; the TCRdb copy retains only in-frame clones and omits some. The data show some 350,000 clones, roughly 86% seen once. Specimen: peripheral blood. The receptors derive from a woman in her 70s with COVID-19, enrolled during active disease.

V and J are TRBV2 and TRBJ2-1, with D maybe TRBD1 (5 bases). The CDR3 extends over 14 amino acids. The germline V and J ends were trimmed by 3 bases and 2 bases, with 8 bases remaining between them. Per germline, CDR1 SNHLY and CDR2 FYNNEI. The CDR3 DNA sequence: TGTGCCAGCAGTGACATGGGGCCCTACAATGAGCAGTTCTTC. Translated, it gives CASSDMGPYNEQFF.

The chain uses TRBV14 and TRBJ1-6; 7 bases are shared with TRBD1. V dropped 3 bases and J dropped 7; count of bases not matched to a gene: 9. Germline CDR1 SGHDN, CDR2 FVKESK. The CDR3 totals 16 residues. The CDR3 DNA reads TGTGCCAGCAGCCACAATCCAGGGGGTCTGAATTCACCCCTCCACTTT. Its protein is CASSHNPGGLNSPLHF.

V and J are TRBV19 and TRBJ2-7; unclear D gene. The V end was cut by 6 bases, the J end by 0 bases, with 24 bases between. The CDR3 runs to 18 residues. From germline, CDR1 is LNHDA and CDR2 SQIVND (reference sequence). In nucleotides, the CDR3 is TGTGCCAGTAGGGCTAAAGCCGACTTCCTCTCAAGCTCCTACGAGCAGTACTTC. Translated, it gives CASRAKADFLSSSYEQYF.

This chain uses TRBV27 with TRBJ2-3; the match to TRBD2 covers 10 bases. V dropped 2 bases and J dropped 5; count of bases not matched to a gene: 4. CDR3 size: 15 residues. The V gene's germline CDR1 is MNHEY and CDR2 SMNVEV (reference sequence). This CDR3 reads CASSLLAGAGDTQYF. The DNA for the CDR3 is TGTGCCAGCAGTTTACTAGCGGGGGCGGGAGATACGCAGTATTTT.

DNA for the CDR3: TGTGCCAGCAGCCCCCAGGGGTACCAAGAGACCCAGTACTTC. Its protein is CASSPQGYQETQYF. The chain couples TRBV7-8 to TRBJ2-5, with a weak D call TRBD1 (6 bases). V was clipped by 5 bases and J by 0 bases, with 10 bases between them. Germline lookup yields CDR1 SGHVS and CDR2 FQNEAQ. The CDR3 is made up of 14 amino acids.

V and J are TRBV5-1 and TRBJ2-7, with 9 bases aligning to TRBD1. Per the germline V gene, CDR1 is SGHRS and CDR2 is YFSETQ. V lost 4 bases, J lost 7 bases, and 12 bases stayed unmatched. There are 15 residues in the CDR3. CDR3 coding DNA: TGCGCCAGCAGCCCCGGACAGGGGCCGTCGCGGGAGCAGTACTTC. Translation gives CASSPGQGPSREQYF.

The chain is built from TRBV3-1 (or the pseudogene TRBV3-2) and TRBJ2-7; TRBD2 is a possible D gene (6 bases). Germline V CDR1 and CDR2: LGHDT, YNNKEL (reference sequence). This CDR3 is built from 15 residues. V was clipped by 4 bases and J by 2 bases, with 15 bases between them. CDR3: CASSRLLAGPYEQYF. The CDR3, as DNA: TGTGCCAGCAGCCGCCTTTTGGCGGGGCCCTACGAGCAGTACTTC.

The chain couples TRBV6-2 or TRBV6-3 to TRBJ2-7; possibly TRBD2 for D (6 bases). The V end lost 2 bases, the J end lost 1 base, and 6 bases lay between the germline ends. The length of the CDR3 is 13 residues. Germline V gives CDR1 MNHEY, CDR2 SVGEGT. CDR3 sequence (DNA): TGTGCCAGCAGTTACGGACTATCCTACGAGCAGTACTTC. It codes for CASSYGLSYEQYF.

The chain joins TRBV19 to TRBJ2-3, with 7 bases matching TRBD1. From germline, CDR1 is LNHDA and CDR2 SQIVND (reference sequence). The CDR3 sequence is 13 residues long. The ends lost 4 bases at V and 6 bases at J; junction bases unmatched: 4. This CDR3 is CASSTRQGDTQYF. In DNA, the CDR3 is TGTGCCAGTAGTACAAGACAGGGCGATACGCAGTATTTT. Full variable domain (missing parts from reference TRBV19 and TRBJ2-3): DGGITQSPKYLFRKEGQNVTLSCEQNLNHDAMYWYRQDPGQGLRLIYYSQIVNDFQKGDIAEGYSVSREKKESFPLTVTSAQKNPTAFYLCASSTRQGDTQYFGPGTRLTVL.

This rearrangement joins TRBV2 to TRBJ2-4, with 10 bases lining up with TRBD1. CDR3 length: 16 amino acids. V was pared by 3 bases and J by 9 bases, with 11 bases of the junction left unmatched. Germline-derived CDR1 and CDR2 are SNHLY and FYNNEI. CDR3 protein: CASSDGTGVAIGIQYF. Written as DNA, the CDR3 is TGTGCCAGCAGTGACGGGACAGGGGTAGCGATTGGCATTCAGTACTTC.

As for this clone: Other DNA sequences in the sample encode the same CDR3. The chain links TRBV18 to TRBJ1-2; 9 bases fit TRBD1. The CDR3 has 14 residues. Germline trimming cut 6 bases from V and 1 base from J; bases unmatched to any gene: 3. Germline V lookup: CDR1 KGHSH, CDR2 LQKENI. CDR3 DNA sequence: TGTGCCAGCTCTAGGGACAGGGATAACTATGGCTACACCTTC. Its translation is CASSRDRDNYGYTF.

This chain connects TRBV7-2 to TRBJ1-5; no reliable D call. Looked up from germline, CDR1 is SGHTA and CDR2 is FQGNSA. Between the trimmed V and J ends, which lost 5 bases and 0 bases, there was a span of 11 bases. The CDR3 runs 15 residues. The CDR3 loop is CASSPVYNSNQPQHF. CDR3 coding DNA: TGTGCCAGCAGCCCGGTCTATAATAGCAATCAGCCCCAGCATTTT.

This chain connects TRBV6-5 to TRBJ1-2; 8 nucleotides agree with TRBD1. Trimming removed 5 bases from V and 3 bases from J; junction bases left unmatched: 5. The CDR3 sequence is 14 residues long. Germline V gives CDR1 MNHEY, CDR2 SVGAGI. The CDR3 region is CASSTATGDYGYTF. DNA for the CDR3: TGTGCCAGCAGTACCGCGACAGGGGACTATGGCTACACCTTC.

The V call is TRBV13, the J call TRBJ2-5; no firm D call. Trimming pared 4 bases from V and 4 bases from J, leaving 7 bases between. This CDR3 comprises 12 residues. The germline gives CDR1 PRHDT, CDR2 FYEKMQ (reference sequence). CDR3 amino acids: CASSSVPETQYF. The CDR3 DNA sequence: TGTGCCAGCAGCTCCGTCCCAGAGACCCAGTACTTC. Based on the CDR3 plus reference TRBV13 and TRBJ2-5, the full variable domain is AAGVIQSPRHLIKEKRETATLKCYPIPRHDTVYWYQQGPGQDPQFLISFYEKMQSDKGSIPDRFSAQQFSDYHSELNMSSLELGDSALYFCASSSVPETQYFGPGTRLLVL.

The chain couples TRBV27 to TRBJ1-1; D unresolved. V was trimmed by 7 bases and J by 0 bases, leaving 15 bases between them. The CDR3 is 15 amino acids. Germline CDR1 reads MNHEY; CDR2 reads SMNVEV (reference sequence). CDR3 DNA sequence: TGTGCCAGCACCCCGGTTCCCATCATGAACACTGAAGCTTTCTTT. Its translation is CASTPVPIMNTEAFF.

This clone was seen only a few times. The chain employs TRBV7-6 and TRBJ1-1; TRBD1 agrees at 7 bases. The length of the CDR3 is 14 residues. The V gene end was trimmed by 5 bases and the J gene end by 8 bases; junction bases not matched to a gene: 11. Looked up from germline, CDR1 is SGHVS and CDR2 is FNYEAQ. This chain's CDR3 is CASSPPAADREAFF. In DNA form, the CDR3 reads TGTGCCAGCAGCCCTCCGGCTGCGGACAGGGAAGCTTTCTTT.

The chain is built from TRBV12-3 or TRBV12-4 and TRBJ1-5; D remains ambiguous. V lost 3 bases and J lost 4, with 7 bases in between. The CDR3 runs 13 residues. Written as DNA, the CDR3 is TGTGCCAGCAGTTTGGCTTTTAATCAGCCCCAGCATTTT. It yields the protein CASSLAFNQPQHF.

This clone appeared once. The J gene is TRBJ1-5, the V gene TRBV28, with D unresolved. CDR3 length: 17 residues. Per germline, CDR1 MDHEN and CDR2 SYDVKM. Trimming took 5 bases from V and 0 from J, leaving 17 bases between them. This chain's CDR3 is CASSGEGSPYSNQPQHF. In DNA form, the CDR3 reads TGTGCCAGCAGTGGGGAGGGCAGTCCCTATAGCAATCAGCCCCAGCATTTT.

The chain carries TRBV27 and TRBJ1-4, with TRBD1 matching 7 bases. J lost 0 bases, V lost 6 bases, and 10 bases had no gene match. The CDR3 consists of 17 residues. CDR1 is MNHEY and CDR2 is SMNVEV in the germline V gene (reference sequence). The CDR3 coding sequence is TGTGCCAGCAGCGTCTTTTATGGGACAGCAACTAATGAAAAACTGTTTTTT. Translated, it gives CASSVFYGTATNEKLFF.

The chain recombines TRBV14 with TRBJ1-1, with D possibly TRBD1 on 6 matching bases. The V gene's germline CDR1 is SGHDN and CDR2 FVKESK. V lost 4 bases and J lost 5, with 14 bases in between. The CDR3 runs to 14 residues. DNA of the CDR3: TGTGCCAGCAGCCGCAACAGGGTTCGAACTGAAGCTTTCTTT. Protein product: CASSRNRVRTEAFF.